These 4 T cell receptor beta chains originate from one sample sequenced in a study of blood T cell repertoires in COVID-19. The assay was immunoSEQ multiplex PCR, and TCRdb's table has in-frame clones only and misses some. The data contain approximately 230,000 clones, about 80% of them singletons. Sequenced sample: PBMCs or T cells enriched from blood (not recorded which). These receptors were collected from a man aged 40-49 years who had recovered from COVID-19.

The chain carries TRBV5-1 and TRBJ1-5, with D possibly TRBD1 on 6 matching bases. From germline, CDR1 is SGHRS and CDR2 YFSETQ. The CDR3 is made up of 14 amino acids. Trimming cost V 1 base and J 11 bases, with 16 bases left between them. The CDR3 spells CASSLNPGGRAQHF. The CDR3 DNA follows: TGCGCCAGCAGCTTGAACCCGGGGGGCCGGGCCCAGCATTTT.

This rearrangement joins TRBV7-9 to TRBJ1-6; TRBD1 matches 7 bases. The V gene end was trimmed by 5 bases and the J gene end by 7 bases; junction bases not matched to a gene: 11. This CDR3 has 16 residues. CDR1 is SEHNR and CDR2 is FQNEAQ in the germline V gene (reference sequence). The CDR3, as DNA: TGTGCCAGCAGCCCCTCCCTAGGACAGGAAAATTCACCCCTCCACTTT. Translating gives CASSPSLGQENSPLHF.

Many counts were recorded for this clone. The chain uses TRBV4-2 and TRBJ2-2; D is unclear. The length of the CDR3 is 13 residues. Trimming stripped 6 bases from V and 6 bases from J, with 11 bases between. Looked up from germline, CDR1 is LGHNA and CDR2 is YNFKEQ. CDR3 coding DNA: TGTGCCAGCAGTCTAGTAGGCGCCGGGGAGCTGTTTTTT. This sequence encodes CASSLVGAGELFF.

The gene calls are TRBV10-3 and TRBJ1-1; D might be TRBD1 (6 bases). CDR1 and CDR2 from the germline V gene are ENHRY and SYGVKD. V lost 3 bases and J 1 base, leaving 15 bases between the germline ends. The length of the CDR3 is 16 residues. CDR3 nucleotides: TGTGCCATCAGTGACAGGGGCCGCAATCCGAACACTGAAGCTTTCTTT. Translating gives CAISDRGRNPNTEAFF.